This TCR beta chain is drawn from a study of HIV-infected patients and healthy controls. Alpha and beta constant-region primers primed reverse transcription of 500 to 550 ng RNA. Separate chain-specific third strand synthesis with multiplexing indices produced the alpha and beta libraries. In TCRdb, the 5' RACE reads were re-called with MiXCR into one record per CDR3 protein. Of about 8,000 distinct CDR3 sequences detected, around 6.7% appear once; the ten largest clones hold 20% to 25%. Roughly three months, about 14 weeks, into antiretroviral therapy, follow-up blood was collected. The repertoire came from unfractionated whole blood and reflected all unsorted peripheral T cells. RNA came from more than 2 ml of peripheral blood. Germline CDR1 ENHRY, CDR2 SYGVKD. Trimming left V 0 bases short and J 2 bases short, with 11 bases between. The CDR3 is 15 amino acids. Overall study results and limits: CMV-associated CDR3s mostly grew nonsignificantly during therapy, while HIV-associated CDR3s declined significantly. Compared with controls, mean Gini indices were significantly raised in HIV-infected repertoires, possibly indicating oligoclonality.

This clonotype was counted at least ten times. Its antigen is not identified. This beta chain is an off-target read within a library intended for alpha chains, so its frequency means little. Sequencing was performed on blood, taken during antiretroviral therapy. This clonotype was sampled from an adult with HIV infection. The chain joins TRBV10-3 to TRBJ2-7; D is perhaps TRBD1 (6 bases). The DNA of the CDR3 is TGTGCCATCAGTGAGTCAACAGGGCGCACCTACGAGCAGTACTTC. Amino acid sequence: CAISESTGRTYEQYF.